This TCR beta chain was captured by sequencing in a study of PD-1 blockade in classical Hodgkin lymphoma. Overall study findings and caveats: TCR diversity at baseline was reported to be reduced in newly diagnosed patients relative to healthy donors. The baseline diversity of complete responders showed similarity to that of newly diagnosed patients. CD4+ but not CD8+ TCR diversity rose significantly by C4D1. Undefined causes, possibly disease activity or prior therapy, underlie the repertoire differences.

Time point described: cycle 4 day 1 (C4D1), after 5 to 7 weeks of nivolumab. Relapse was seen in all patients after autologous stem cell transplantation, and brentuximab vedotin exposure was variable. Clones were read by immunoSEQ multiplex PCR, and TCRdb kept only the in-frame ones, dropping some. The data show some 17,000 clones, with roughly 65% seen just once and 6% to 8% held by the top ten. As concerns this clone: Antigen specificity is unknown. This sample also contains other DNA sequences that code for the same CDR3.

The CDR3 spans 12 residues. Trimming took off 1 base at V and 5 bases at J, with 6 bases between the two ends. Germline lookup yields CDR1 MNHEY and CDR2 SMNVEV (reference sequence). The chain has TRBV27 and TRBJ2-7, with D perhaps matching TRBD2 (5 bases). The source was peripheral blood mononuclear cells (PBMCs), collected before the fourth cycle of nivolumab. This TCR came from a human donor with classical Hodgkin lymphoma. In nucleotides, the CDR3 is TGTGCCAGCAGTTTATTGGGAGACGAGCAGTACTTC. This sequence encodes CASSLLGDEQYF.